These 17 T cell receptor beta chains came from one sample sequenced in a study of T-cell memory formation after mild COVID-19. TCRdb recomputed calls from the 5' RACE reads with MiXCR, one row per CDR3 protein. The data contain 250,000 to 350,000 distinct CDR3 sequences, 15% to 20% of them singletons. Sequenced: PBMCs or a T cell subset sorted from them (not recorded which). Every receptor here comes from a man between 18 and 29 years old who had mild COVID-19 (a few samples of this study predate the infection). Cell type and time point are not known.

In nucleotides, the CDR3 is TGTGCCAGCAGCCAGCGGGAGGATGGGGCCAACGTCCTGACTTTC. Its protein is CASSQREDGANVLTF. The chain uses TRBV6-5 and TRBJ2-6, with 9 bases fitting TRBD2. Unmatched junction bases numbered 3, after V lost 6 bases and J lost 3 bases. The CDR3 is 15 residues long. From germline, CDR1 is MNHEY and CDR2 SVGAGI.

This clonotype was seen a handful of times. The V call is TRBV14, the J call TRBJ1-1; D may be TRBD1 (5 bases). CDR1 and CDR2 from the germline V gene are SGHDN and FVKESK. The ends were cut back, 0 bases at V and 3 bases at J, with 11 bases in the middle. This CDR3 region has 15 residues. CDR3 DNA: TGTGCCAGCAGCCAAGAAGGGACTGGGGACACTGAAGCTTTCTTT. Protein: CASSQEGTGDTEAFF.

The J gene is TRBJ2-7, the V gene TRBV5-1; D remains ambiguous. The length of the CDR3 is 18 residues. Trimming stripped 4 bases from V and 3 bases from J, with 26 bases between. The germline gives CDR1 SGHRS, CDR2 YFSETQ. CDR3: CASSPKVHSAYESYEQYF. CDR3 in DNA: TGCGCCAGCAGCCCGAAGGTACACAGTGCCTACGAAAGCTACGAGCAGTACTTC.

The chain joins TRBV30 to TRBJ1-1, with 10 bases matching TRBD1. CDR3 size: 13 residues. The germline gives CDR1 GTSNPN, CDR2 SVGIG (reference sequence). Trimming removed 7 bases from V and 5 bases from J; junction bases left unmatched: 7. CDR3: CASYGTGETEAFF. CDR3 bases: TGTGCCTCCTACGGGACAGGGGAGACTGAAGCTTTCTTT.

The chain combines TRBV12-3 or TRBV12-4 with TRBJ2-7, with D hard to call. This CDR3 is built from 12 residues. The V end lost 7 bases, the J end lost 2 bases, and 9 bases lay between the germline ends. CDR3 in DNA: TGTGCCAGCACTATCCGCCCCTACGAGCAGTACTTC. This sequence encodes CASTIRPYEQYF.

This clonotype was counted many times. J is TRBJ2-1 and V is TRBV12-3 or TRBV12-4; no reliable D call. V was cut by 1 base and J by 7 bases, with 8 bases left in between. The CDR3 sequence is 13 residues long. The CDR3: CASSLVLGNEQFF. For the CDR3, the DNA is TGTGCCAGCAGTTTAGTTCTCGGGAATGAGCAGTTCTTC.

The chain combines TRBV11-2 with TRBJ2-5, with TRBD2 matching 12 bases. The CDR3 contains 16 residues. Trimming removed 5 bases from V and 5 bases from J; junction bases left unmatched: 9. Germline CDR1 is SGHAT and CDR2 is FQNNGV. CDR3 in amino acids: CASSLRLAGAGETQYF. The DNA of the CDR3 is TGTGCCAGCAGCCTACGACTAGCGGGGGCTGGGGAGACCCAGTACTTC.

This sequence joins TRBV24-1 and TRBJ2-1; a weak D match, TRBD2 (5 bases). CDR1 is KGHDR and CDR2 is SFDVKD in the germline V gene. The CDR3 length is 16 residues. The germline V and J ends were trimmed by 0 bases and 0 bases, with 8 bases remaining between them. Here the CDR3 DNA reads TGTGCCACCAGTGATTTGAGGGAGAGCTCCTACAATGAGCAGTTCTTC. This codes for CATSDLRESSYNEQFF.

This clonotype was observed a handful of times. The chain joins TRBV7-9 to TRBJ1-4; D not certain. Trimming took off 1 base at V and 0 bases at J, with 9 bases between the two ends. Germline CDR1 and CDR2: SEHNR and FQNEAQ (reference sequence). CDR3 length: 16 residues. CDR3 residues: CASSLGRRATNEKLFF. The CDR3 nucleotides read TGTGCCAGCAGCTTAGGAAGGAGGGCAACTAATGAAAAACTGTTTTTT.

This CDR3 is CASSDIAGGTDTQYF. The CDR3, as DNA: TGCGCCAGCAGCGATATAGCGGGGGGGACAGATACGCAGTATTTT. The chain combines TRBV5-1 with TRBJ2-3; TRBD2 matches at 11 bases. V shed 4 bases, J shed 3 bases, and the junction held 4 bases outside the gene matches. The CDR3 has 15 amino acids. Germline values: CDR1 SGHRS, CDR2 YFSETQ.

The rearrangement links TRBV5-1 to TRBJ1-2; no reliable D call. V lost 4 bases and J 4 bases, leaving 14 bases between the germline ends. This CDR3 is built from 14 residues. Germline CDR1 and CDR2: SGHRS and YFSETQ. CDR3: CASSPTSTFYGYTF. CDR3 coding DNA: TGCGCCAGCAGCCCGACATCTACTTTCTATGGCTACACCTTC.

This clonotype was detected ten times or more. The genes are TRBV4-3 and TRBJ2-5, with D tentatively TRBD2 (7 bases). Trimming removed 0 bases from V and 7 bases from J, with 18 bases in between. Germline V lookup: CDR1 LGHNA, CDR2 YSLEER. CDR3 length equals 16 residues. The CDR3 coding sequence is TGCGCCAGCAGCCAAGATGTTGGGGGGGCCGAAGGGACCCAGTACTTC. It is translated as CASSQDVGGAEGTQYF.

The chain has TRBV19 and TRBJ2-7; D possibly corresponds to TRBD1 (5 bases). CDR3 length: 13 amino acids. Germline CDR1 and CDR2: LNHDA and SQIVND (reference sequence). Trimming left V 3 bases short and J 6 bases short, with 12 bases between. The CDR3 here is CASSISTGSEQYF. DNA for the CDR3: TGTGCCAGTAGTATCTCAACAGGCTCCGAGCAGTACTTC.

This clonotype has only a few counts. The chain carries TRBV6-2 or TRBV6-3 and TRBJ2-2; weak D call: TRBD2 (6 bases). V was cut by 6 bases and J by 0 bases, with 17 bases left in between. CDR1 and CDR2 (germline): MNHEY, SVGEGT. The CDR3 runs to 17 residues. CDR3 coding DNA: TGTGCCAGCAGCCCTACGCTGGGGGGAACGAACACCGGGGAGCTGTTTTTT. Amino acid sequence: CASSPTLGGTNTGELFF.

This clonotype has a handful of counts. The CDR3 sequence: CASSLGLTAGGQNEKLFF. The CDR3 nucleotides are TGTGCCAGCAGCTTGGGACTTACCGCAGGGGGGCAGAATGAAAAACTGTTTTTT. The chain couples TRBV7-2 to TRBJ1-4; the match to TRBD1 covers 7 bases. Germline trimming cut 3 bases from V and 5 bases from J; bases unmatched to any gene: 15. This CDR3 has 18 amino acids. Looked up from germline, CDR1 is SGHTA and CDR2 is FQGNSA.

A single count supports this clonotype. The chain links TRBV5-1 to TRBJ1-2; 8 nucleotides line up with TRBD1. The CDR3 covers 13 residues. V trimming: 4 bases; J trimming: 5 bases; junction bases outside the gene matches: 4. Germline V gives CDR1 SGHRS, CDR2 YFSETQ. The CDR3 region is CASSRTGPYGYTF. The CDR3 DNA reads TGCGCCAGCAGCCGGACAGGGCCTTATGGCTACACCTTC.

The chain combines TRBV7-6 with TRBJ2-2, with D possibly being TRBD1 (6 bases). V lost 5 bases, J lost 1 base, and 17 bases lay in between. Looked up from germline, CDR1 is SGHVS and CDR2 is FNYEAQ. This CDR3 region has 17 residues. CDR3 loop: CASSNRVGLRNTGELFF. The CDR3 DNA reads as TGTGCCAGCAGCAACAGGGTCGGGCTGAGGAACACCGGGGAGCTGTTTTTT.